Shown below are 16 T cell receptor beta chains from a single sample sequenced in a study of T cells in women clearing cervical HPV infection. The data were produced by immunoSEQ multiplex PCR, yet TCRdb's version contains in-frame clones alone and is incomplete. This table lists under 25,000 clones. Sequencing used blood buffy coat. These receptors were taken from a woman aged 18-69 years with a cervical HPV16 infection that either progressed to CIN3+ or cleared (not recorded which).

A remark on this clone: The read ends 3 residues before the CDR3 terminus; that terminus is restored from the germline J gene. The rearrangement links TRBV29-1 to TRBJ2-1; D may be TRBD2 (5 bases). Trimming took off 0 bases at V and 7 bases at J, with 10 bases between the two ends. The CDR3 loop spans 13 amino acids. Germline V gene data show CDR1 as SQVTM and CDR2 as ANQGSEA. The CDR3: CSVEDTRGNEQFF. The covered CDR3 bases are TGCAGCGTTGAAGATACGAGAGGGAATGAG.

A word on this clone: Sequencing ends 3 residues short of the CDR3 end; the germline J gene provides the rest. The J gene is TRBJ2-3, the V gene TRBV20-1; 9 bases are a match to TRBD2. J lost 3 bases, V lost 5 bases, and 6 bases had no gene match. The CDR3 consists of 14 residues. Germline CDR1 is DFQATT and CDR2 is SNEGSKA (reference sequence). The CDR3 DNA, read in part, is TGCAGTGCTCGTAGCGGGGGAGGAACAGATACG. Residues: CSARSGGGTDT. The CDR3 in its entirety is CSARSGGGTDTQYF.

With respect to this clone: Sequencing ends 3 residues short of the CDR3 end; the germline J gene provides the rest. The V call is TRBV19, the J call TRBJ2-4; tentative D call: TRBD1 (5 bases). The CDR3 contains 15 residues. Per germline, CDR1 LNHDA and CDR2 SQIVND (reference sequence). V was shortened by 5 bases and J by 0 bases, with 11 bases between the two germline ends. This chain's CDR3 is CASSSSTVAKNIQYF. The CDR3 DNA, read in part, is TGTGCCAGTAGTTCCTCGACAGTAGCCAAAAACATT.

Turning to this clone: With the read ending 3 residues before the CDR3 end, the germline J gene is used to fill in that end. V is TRBV18 and J is TRBJ1-4; D is perhaps TRBD1 (6 bases). From germline, CDR1 is KGHSH and CDR2 LQKENI. The length of the CDR3 is 16 residues. The CDR3 protein is CASSFGQFSGANVLFF. The covered CDR3 bases are TGTGCCAGCTCGTTCGGACAGTTCTCTGGGGCCAACGTA.

CDR3 sequence reads: CASSIWGTGGNQPQHF. CDR3 DNA, as far as it was read: TGTGCCAGTAGTATTTGGGGGACAGGGGGGAATCAGCCC. The chain links TRBV19 to TRBJ1-5, with TRBD1 matching over 11 bases. The read ends 3 residues shy of where the CDR3 ends; the end is completed using the germline J gene. The junction had 5 bases not matched to a gene; V was cut back by 3 bases and J by 4 bases. This CDR3 has 16 residues. Germline-derived CDR1 and CDR2 are LNHDA and SQIVND (reference sequence).

Worth noting for this clone: The CDR3 is cut off 3 residues early in the read; its end comes from the germline J gene. The chain links TRBV7-9 to TRBJ2-3; D unclear. This CDR3 region has 15 residues. Germline CDR1 is SEHNR and CDR2 is FQNEAQ (reference sequence). CDR3 loop: CASSLGSSLDSSQYF. The sequenced CDR3 bases are TGTGCCAGCAGCTTAGGATCGAGCTTAGATTCTTCG.

For this clone: The read ends 3 residues early relative to the CDR3; the germline J gene fills the gap. The V call is TRBV20-1, the J call TRBJ1-5; D remains ambiguous. The CDR3 is made up of 13 amino acids. V shed 0 bases and J shed 4 bases, with 7 bases lying between them. The germline gives CDR1 DFQATT, CDR2 SNEGSKA (reference sequence). CDR3 in amino acids: CSAREPLNQPQHF. The covered CDR3 bases are TGCAGTGCTAGAGAACCGCTAAATCAGCCC.

The CDR3 DNA, read in part, is TGTGCCAGTAGTCAGAGCGGGCGGGGGGAGACA. This translates into CASSQSGRGET. The full CDR3 protein is CASSQSGRGETAFF. The chain carries TRBV19 and TRBJ1-1; D may be TRBD1 (5 bases). The CDR3 end falls 3 residues outside the read, so it is completed with the germline J gene. The CDR3 sequence is 14 residues long. CDR1 and CDR2 (germline): LNHDA, SQIVND (reference sequence). Full variable domain (remainder filled in from reference TRBV19 and TRBJ1-1): DGGITQSPKYLFRKEGQNVTLSCEQNLNHDAMYWYRQDPGQGLRLIYYSQIVNDFQKGDIAEGYSVSREKKESFPLTVTSAQKNPTAFYLCASSQSGRGETAFFGQGTRLTVV.

As for this clone: The missing CDR3 end, 3 residues past where the read stops, is filled in from the germline J gene. V gene TRBV7-7 combines with J gene TRBJ2-3, with 10 bases fitting TRBD1. The CDR3 is 16 amino acids. Germline V gene lookup returns CDR1 SSHAT and CDR2 FNYEAQ (reference sequence). The CDR3 sequence: CASSPGQGGTRETQYF. Incomplete CDR3 DNA: TGTGCCAGCAGCCCCGGACAGGGGGGGACTCGGGAGACG.

For this clone: The observed sequence ends 3 residues before the CDR3 terminus, with the missing tail filled in from the germline J gene. The sample contains more than one DNA sequence encoding this CDR3. This rearrangement joins TRBV7-2 to TRBJ1-3; no firm D call. Germline V gene data show CDR1 as SGHTA and CDR2 as FQGNSA. This CDR3 contains 12 residues. Partial CDR3 DNA: TGTGCCAGCAGCTTAGTTGGCAACATT. It is translated as CASSLVGNI. The full CDR3 is CASSLVGNIIYF. The full variable domain, in which reference TRBV7-2 and TRBJ1-3 provide the parts outside the CDR3, is GAGVSQSPSNKVTEKGKDVELRCDPISGHTALYWYRQSLGQGLEFLIYFQGNSAPDKSGLPSDRFSAERTGGSVSTLTIQRTQQEDSAVYLCASSLVGNIIYFGEGSWLTVV.

On this clone: With the read ending 3 residues before the CDR3 end, the germline J gene is used to fill in that end. The rearrangement uses TRBV29-1 and TRBJ2-4; 8 bases are shared with TRBD1. Per germline, CDR1 SQVTM and CDR2 ANQGSEA. The CDR3 spans 13 residues. The CDR3 region is CSVGGTGGNGQYF. CDR3 DNA, as far as it was read: TGCAGCGTCGGCGGGACAGGAGGCAATGGT.

CDR3 bases read: TGTGCCAGCAGTTATTCTTTGTGGGCTACGAATCAGCCC. Protein: CASSYSLWATNQP. From start to end, the CDR3 is CASSYSLWATNQPQHF. V and J are TRBV6-2 or TRBV6-3 and TRBJ1-5, with D unclear. The read stops 3 residues short of the end of the CDR3; the missing end is completed from the germline J gene. This CDR3 is 16 amino acids long. Germline V gives CDR1 MNHEY, CDR2 SVGEGT. Deletions cut 3 bases from V and 4 bases from J, with 16 bases between.

Notes on this clone: The same CDR3 can be traced to other DNA sequences in this sample. CDR3 protein: CASSLEGYSGEQFF. The sequenced part of the CDR3 DNA is TGTGCCAGCAGCTTAGAAGGGTATTCTGGTGAG. The rearrangement uses TRBV7-2 and TRBJ2-1; D is unresolved. The read terminates 3 residues before the CDR3 end, so the remaining end is supplied by the germline J gene. Trimming removed 1 base from V and 9 bases from J, with 13 bases in between. This CDR3 has 14 amino acids. Germline assignment: CDR1 SGHTA and CDR2 FQGNSA.

A note on this clone: The read stops 3 residues short of the end of the CDR3; the missing end is completed from the germline J gene. The V and J genes are TRBV28 and TRBJ2-3, with 12 bases that match TRBD2. The CDR3 is 17 residues long. CDR1 is MDHEN and CDR2 is SYDVKM in the germline V gene. V gave up 1 base and J gave up 7 bases; unmatched junction bases: 9. CDR3 sequence reads: CASSLLGLAGGTYTQYF. The DNA read from the CDR3 is TGTGCCAGCAGTTTATTGGGACTAGCGGGCGGAACCTATACG.

Worth noting for this clone: The DNA ends 3 residues before the CDR3 does, and the rest of the CDR3 is filled in from the germline J gene. The chain has TRBV4-2 and TRBJ1-6; 9 bases are shared with TRBD1. Losses at the gene ends were 4 bases for V and 0 bases for J; bases not matched to a gene: 13. The CDR3 contains 20 residues. CDR1 LGHNA and CDR2 YNFKEQ come from the germline V gene. This CDR3 reads CASSLSPGTGSASYNSPLHF. The sequenced CDR3 bases are TGTGCCAGCAGCCTGTCCCCCGGGACAGGGTCGGCCTCCTATAATTCACCC.

Remarks on this clone: Coverage ceases 3 residues before the CDR3 finishes, and the germline J gene fills in the end. The V and J genes are TRBV7-2 and TRBJ2-7, with D unresolved. Looked up from germline, CDR1 is SGHTA and CDR2 is FQGNSA. V lost 1 base and J lost 2, with 12 bases in between. There are 15 residues in the CDR3. The CDR3 sequence: CASSLVPGSPYEQYF. Partial CDR3 DNA: TGTGCCAGCAGCTTAGTACCCGGTTCACCCTACGAG.